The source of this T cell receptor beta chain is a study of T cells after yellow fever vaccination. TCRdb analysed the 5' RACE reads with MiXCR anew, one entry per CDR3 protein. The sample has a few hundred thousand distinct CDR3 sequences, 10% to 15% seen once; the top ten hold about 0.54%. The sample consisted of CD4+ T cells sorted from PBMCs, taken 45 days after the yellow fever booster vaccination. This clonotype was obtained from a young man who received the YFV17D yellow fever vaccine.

CDR3 loop: CASSLGTGDIYGYTF. For the CDR3, the DNA is TGTGCCAGCAGTCTCGGGACAGGAGACATCTATGGCTACACCTTC. The chain joins TRBV12-3 or TRBV12-4 to TRBJ1-2, with 8 bases aligning to TRBD1. CDR3 length equals 15 residues. Trimming took 5 bases from V and 4 from J; bases not matched to a gene: 9.